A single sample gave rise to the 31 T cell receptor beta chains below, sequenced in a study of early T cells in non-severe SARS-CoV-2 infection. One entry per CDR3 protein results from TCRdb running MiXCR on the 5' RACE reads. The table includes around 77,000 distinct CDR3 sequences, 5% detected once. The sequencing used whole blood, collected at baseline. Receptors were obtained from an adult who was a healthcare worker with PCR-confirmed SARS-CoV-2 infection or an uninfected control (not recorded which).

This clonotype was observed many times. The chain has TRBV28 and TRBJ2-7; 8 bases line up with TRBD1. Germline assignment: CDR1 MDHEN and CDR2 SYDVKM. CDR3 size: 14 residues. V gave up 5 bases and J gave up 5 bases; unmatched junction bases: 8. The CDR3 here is CASSRDRPGDEQYF. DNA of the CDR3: TGTGCCAGCAGTCGGGACAGGCCGGGGGACGAGCAGTACTTC.

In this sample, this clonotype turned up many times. This CDR3 reads CASSRAGGANTGELFF. The CDR3 DNA is TGTGCCAGCAGCCGAGCGGGGGGGGCAAACACCGGGGAGCTGTTTTTT. This chain links TRBV6-5 with TRBJ2-2; TRBD2 agrees at 10 bases. V lost 6 bases to trimming and J lost 2 bases; unmatched junction nucleotides: 6. Germline CDR1 and CDR2: MNHEY and SVGAGI. This CDR3 is 16 amino acids long.

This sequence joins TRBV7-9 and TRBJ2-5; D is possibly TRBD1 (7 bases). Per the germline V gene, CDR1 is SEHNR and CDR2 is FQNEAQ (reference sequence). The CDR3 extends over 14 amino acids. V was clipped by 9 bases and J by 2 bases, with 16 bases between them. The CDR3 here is CASPRDSAQETQYF. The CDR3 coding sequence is TGTGCCAGTCCGCGGGACAGTGCGCAAGAGACCCAGTACTTC.

The CDR3 here is CASSRGTVANYGYTF. In DNA form, the CDR3 reads TGTGCCAGCAGCCGCGGGACGGTAGCTAACTATGGCTACACCTTC. The chain joins TRBV6-6 to TRBJ1-2; possibly TRBD1 for D (5 bases). Germline assignment: CDR1 MNHNY and CDR2 SVGAGI (reference sequence). CDR3 length: 15 residues. The V end was cut by 6 bases, the J end by 0 bases, with 14 bases between.

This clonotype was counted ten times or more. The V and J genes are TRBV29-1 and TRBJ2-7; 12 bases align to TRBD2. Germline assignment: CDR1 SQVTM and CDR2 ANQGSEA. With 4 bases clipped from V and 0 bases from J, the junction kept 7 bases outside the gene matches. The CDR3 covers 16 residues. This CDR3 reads CSVVASGRGSSYEQYF. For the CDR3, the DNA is TGCAGCGTTGTGGCTAGCGGGAGGGGAAGCTCCTACGAGCAGTACTTC.

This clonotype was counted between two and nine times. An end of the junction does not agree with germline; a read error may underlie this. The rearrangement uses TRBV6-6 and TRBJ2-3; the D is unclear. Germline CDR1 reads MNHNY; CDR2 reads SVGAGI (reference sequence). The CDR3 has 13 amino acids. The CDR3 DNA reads TGTGCTAGCACCCTCCCCCCCCCAGATACGCAGTATTTT. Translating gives CASTLPPPDTQYF.

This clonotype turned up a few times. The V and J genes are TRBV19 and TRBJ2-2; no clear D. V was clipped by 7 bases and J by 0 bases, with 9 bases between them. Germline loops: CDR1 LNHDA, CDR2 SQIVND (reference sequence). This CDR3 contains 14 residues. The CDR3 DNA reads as TGTGCCAGTACTGAATGGACGAACACCGGGGAGCTGTTTTTT. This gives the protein CASTEWTNTGELFF.

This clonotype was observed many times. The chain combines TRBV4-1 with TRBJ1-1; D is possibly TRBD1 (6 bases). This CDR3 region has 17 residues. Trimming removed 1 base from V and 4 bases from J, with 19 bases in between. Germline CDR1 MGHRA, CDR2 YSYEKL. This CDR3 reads CASSQGDRSYGGTEAFF. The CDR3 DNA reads TGCGCCAGCAGCCAAGGAGACAGGTCGTATGGTGGCACTGAAGCTTTCTTT.

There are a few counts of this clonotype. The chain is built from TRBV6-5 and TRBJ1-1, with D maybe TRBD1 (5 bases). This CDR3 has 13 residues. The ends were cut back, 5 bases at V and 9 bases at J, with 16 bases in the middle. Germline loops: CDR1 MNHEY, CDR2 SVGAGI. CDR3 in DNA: TGTGCCAGCAGTCCTAACCGGGACCTCAAAGCTTTCTTT. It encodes CASSPNRDLKAFF.

For the CDR3, the DNA is TGTGCCAGCAGCCCTACAGGGACTGGAAACACCATATATTTT. Amino acids: CASSPTGTGNTIYF. The rearrangement links TRBV3-1 to TRBJ1-3, with a tentative D call TRBD1 (6 bases). The CDR3 loop spans 14 amino acids. Germline lookup yields CDR1 LGHDT and CDR2 YNNKEL (reference sequence). V shed 4 bases and J shed 2 bases, with 9 bases lying between them.

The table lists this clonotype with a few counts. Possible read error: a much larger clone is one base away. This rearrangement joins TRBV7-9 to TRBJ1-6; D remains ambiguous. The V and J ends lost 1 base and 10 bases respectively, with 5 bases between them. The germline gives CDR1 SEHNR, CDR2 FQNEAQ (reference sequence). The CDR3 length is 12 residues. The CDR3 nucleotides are TGTGCCAGCAGCTTAGAAGGCTCACCCCTCCACTTT. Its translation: CASSLEGSPLHF. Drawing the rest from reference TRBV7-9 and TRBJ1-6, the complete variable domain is DTGVSQNPRHKITKRGQNVTFRCDPISEHNRLYWYRQTLGQGPEFLTYFQNEAQLEKSRLLSDRFSAERPKGSFSTLEIQRTEQGDSAMYLCASSLEGSPLHFGNGTRLTVT.

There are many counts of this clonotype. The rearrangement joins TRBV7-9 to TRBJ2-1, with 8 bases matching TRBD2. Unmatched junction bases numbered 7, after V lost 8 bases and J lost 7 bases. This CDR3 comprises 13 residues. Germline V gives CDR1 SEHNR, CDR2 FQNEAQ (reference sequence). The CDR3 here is CASLSGMENEQFF. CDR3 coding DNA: TGTGCCAGCCTTAGCGGGATGGAGAATGAGCAGTTCTTC. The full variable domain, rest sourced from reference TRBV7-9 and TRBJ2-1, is DTGVSQNPRHKITKRGQNVTFRCDPISEHNRLYWYRQTLGQGPEFLTYFQNEAQLEKSRLLSDRFSAERPKGSFSTLEIQRTEQGDSAMYLCASLSGMENEQFFGPGTRLTVL.

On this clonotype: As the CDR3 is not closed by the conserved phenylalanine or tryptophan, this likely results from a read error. This chain's CDR3 is CASTHSYRERLFS. The CDR3 DNA is TGTGCCAGCACCCATAGCTACAGGGAGAGACTGTTTTCT. The chain couples TRBV12-3 or TRBV12-4 to TRBJ1-4, with D possibly TRBD1 on 6 matching bases. CDR3 length equals 13 residues. V lost 7 bases to trimming and J lost 13 bases, with 19 bases between them.

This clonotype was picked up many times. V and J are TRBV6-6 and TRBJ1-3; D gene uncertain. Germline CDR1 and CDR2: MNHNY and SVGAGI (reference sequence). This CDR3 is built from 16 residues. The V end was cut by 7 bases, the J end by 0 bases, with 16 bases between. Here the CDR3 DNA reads TGTGCCAGCATTTCCTCCAGTACAAGCTCTGGAAACACCATATATTTT. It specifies CASISSSTSSGNTIYF.

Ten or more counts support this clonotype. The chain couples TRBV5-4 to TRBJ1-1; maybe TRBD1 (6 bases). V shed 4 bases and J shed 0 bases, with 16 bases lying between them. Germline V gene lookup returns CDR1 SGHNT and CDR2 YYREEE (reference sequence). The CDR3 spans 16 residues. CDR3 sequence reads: CASSKDGGLVNTEAFF. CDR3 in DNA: TGTGCCAGCAGCAAGGACGGGGGGCTTGTGAACACTGAAGCTTTCTTT.

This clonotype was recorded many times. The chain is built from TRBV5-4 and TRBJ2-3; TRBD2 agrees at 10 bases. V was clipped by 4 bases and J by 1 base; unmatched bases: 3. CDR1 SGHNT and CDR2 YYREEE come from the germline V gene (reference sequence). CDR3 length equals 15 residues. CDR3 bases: TGTGCCAGCAGCCTAGCGGGAGAAGGCACAGATACGCAGTATTTT. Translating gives CASSLAGEGTDTQYF. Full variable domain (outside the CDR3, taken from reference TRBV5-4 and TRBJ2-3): ETGVTQSPTHLIKTRGQQVTLRCSSQSGHNTVSWYQQALGQGPQFIFQYYREEENGRGNFPPRFSGLQFPNYSSELNVNALELDDSALYLCASSLAGEGTDTQYFGPGTRLTVL.

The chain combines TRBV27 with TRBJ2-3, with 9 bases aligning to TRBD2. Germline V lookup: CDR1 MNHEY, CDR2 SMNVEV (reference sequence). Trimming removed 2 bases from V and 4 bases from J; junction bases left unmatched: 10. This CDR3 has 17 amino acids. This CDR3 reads CASSLKAGGPRADTQYF. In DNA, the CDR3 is TGTGCCAGCAGTTTAAAGGCGGGAGGGCCCAGGGCAGATACGCAGTATTTT.

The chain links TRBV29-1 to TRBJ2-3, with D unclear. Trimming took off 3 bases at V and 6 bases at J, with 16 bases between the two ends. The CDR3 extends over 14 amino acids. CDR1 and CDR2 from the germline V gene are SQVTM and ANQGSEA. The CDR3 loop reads CSVDTLEKIDTQYF. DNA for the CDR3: TGCAGCGTTGATACACTCGAAAAGATCGATACGCAGTATTTT.

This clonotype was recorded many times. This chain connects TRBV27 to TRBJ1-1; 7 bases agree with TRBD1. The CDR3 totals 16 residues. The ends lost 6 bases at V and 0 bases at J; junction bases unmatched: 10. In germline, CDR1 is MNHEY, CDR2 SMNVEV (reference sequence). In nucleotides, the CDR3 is TGTGCCAGCAGACAACAGGGGACGCACATGAACACTGAAGCTTTCTTT. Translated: CASRQQGTHMNTEAFF.

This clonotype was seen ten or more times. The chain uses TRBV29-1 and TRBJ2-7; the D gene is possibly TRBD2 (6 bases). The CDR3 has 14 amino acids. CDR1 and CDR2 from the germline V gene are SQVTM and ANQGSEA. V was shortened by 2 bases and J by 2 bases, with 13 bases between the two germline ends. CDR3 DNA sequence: TGCAGCGTTGAACACGGGGGAGGAACCTACGAGCAGTACTTC. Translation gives CSVEHGGGTYEQYF.

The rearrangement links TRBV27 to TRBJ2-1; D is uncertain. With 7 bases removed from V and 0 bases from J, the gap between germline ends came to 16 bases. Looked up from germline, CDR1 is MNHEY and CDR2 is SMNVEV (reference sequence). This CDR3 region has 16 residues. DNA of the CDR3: TGTGCCAGCATCCCCCGTGGCCTTAGCTCCTACAATGAGCAGTTCTTC. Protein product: CASIPRGLSSYNEQFF.

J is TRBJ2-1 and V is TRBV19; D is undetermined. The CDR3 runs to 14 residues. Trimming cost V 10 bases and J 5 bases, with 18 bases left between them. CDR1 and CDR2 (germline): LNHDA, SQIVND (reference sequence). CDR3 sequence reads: CATRKAPNHNEQFF. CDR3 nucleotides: TGTGCCACCAGGAAGGCGCCAAACCACAATGAGCAGTTCTTC.

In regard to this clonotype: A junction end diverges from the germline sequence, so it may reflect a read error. CDR3 sequence reads: CTSSRDTRNQPQHF. The DNA of the CDR3 is TGTACCAGCAGCCGGGACACGCGCAATCAGCCCCAGCATTTT. The chain recombines TRBV28 with TRBJ1-5; D is perhaps TRBD1 (6 bases). CDR3 size: 14 residues. Germline V gives CDR1 MDHEN, CDR2 SYDVKM.

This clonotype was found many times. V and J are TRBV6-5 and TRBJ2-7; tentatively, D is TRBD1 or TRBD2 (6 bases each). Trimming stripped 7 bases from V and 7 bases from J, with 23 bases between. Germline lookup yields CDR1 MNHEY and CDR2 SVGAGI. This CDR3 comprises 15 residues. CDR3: CASNPLGGGLLEQYF. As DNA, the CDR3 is TGTGCCAGCAACCCATTAGGGGGAGGACTACTGGAGCAGTACTTC.

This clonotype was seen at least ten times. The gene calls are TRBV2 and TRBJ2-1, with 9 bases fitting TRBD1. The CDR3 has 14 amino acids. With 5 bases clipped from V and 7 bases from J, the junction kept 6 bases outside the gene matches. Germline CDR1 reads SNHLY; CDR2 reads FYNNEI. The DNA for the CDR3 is TGTGCCAGCAGTAAGGGACAGGGACTGAATGAGCAGTTCTTC. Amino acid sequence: CASSKGQGLNEQFF.

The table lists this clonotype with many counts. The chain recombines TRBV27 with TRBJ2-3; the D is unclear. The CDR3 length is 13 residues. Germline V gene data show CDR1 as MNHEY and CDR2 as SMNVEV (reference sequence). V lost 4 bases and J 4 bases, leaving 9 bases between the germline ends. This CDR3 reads CASSSSGADTQYF. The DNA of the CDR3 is TGTGCCAGCAGTTCAAGTGGGGCAGATACGCAGTATTTT.

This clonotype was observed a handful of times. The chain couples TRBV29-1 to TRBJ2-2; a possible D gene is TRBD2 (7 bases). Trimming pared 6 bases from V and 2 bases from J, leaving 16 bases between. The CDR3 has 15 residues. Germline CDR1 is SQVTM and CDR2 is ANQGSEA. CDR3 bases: TGCAGCGTCGCCCGGGGGGCATATAACACCGGGGAGCTGTTTTTT. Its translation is CSVARGAYNTGELFF.

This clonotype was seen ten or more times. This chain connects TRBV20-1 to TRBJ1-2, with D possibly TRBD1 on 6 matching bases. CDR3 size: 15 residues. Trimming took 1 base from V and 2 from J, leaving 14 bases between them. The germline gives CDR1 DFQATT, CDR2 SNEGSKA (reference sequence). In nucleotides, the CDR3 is TGCAGTGCTAGAGGGGGGGGCCCGGCGAACTATGGCTACACCTTC. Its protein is CSARGGGPANYGYTF.

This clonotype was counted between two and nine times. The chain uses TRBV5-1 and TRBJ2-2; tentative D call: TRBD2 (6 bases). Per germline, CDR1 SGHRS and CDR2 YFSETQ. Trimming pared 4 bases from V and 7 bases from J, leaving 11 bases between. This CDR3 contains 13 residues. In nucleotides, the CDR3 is TGCGCCAGCAGCCTCGGGGGAGTCGGGGAGCTGTTTTTT. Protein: CASSLGGVGELFF.

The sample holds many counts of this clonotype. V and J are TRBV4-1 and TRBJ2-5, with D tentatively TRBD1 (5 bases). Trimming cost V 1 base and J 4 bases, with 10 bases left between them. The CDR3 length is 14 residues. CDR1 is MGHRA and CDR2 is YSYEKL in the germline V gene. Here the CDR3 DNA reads TGCGCCAGCAGCCAAGCAGGGTTCGGAGAGACCCAGTACTTC. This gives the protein CASSQAGFGETQYF.

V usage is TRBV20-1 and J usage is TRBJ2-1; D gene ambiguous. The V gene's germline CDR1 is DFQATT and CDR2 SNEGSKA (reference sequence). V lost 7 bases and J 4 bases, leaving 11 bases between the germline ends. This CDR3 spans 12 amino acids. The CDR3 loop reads CSGSVLYNEQFF. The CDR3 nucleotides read TGCAGTGGTTCGGTCCTTTACAATGAGCAGTTCTTC.